What follows describes a single TCR beta chain. No antigen is known for it. The source of the sample is a study of blood T cells in healthy people across ages. Findings of the study overall: Strong correlation was found linking TCR beta diversity to naive T cell percentage. PBMCs went unsorted, and a conclusive naive versus antigen-experienced comparison was therefore prevented.

The CDR3 spans 17 residues. Germline CDR1 reads MGHRA; CDR2 reads YSYEKL. V dropped 0 bases and J dropped 3; count of bases not matched to a gene: 9. With a J-beta primer mix and a sample-barcoded 5' primer, a second PCR ran 7 to 11 cycles. TCRdb analysed the 5' RACE reads with MiXCR anew, one entry per CDR3 protein. The sample records over 1,200,000 distinct CDR3 sequences, almost 60% being singletons. The donors, healthy Caucasians from Russia, were aged roughly 6 to 90. The receptor was derived from a young man in good health. The specimen was blood. The chain combines TRBV4-1 with TRBJ2-3; TRBD2 matches at 7 bases. CDR3 coding DNA: TGCGCCAGCAGCCAAGATACGTCTAGCGGTTCGACAGATACGCAGTATTTT. Its translation: CASSQDTSSGSTDTQYF.